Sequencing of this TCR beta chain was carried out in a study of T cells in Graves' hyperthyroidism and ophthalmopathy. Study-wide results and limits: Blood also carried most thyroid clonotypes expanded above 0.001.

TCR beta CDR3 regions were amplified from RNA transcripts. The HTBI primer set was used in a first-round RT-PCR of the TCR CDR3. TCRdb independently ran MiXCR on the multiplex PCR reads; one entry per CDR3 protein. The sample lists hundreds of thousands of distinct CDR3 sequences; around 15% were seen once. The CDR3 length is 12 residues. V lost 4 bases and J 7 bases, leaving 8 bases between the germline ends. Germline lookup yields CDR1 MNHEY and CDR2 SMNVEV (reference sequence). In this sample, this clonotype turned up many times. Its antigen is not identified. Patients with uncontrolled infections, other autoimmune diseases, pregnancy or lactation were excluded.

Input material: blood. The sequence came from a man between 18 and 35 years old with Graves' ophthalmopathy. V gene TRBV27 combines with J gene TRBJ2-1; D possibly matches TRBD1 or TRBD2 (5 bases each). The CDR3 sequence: CASSSGRNEQFF. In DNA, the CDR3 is TGTGCCAGCAGTTCGGGGCGAAATGAGCAGTTCTTC.